Listed here are 26 T cell receptor beta chains from one sample, sequenced in a study of shared clonotypes between healthy human individuals. Here immunoSEQ multiplex PCR was the method, and the copy in TCRdb shows in-frame clones only, minus some. The table records about 520,000 clones, 81% of them present only once. Sequences were obtained from PBMCs. These receptors all stem from a woman aged 40 to 49 in good health. Some clones in this sample may be carry-over from other donors' samples.

The V and J genes are TRBV4-2 and TRBJ2-1, with 10 nucleotides matching TRBD2. With 5 bases clipped from V and 8 bases from J, the junction kept 12 bases outside the gene matches. From germline, CDR1 is LGHNA and CDR2 YNFKEQ. CDR3 size: 16 residues. In DNA, the CDR3 is TGTGCCAGCAGCGGGGGTTCTAGCGGGAGAGTAGATGAGCAGTTCTTC. Translation gives CASSGGSSGRVDEQFF.

The CDR3, as DNA: TGTGCCAGCAGTCCCCAGACAGGGGCCGAAACTGAAGCTTTCTTT. Amino acid sequence: CASSPQTGAETEAFF. This chain uses TRBV28 with TRBJ1-1; 8 nucleotides line up with TRBD1. V lost 5 bases to trimming and J lost 5 bases; unmatched junction nucleotides: 10. CDR1 is MDHEN and CDR2 is SYDVKM in the germline V gene. The CDR3 consists of 15 residues. The variable domain in full, completed from reference TRBV28 and TRBJ1-1, reads DVKVTQSSRYLVKRTGEKVFLECVQDMDHENMFWYRQDPGLGLRLIYFSYDVKMKEKGDIPEGYSVSREKKERFSLILESASTNQTSMYLCASSPQTGAETEAFFGQGTRLTVV.

The rearrangement joins TRBV6-5 to TRBJ2-1; tentatively, D is TRBD2 (7 bases). The CDR3 is 15 residues long. Germline CDR1 reads MNHEY; CDR2 reads SVGAGI. V was clipped by 2 bases and J by 9 bases, with 17 bases between them. This CDR3 reads CASSYGAGVGGEQFF. The CDR3 DNA follows: TGTGCCAGCAGTTACGGCGCGGGAGTAGGGGGTGAGCAGTTCTTC.

The chain joins TRBV5-6 to TRBJ2-1, with D perhaps TRBD1 or TRBD2 (5 bases each). The CDR3 length is 15 residues. The V and J ends lost 5 bases and 4 bases respectively, with 16 bases between them. The V gene's germline CDR1 is SGHDT and CDR2 YYEEEE. CDR3 region: CASSWARGEYNEQFF. The CDR3 DNA is TGTGCCAGCAGTTGGGCAAGAGGGGAGTACAATGAGCAGTTCTTC.

This clone was detected once. The rearrangement links TRBV5-4 to TRBJ2-7; perhaps TRBD2 as D (6 bases). The CDR3 extends over 13 amino acids. The germline V gene encodes CDR1 SGHNT and CDR2 YYREEE (reference sequence). Trimming took 7 bases from V and 0 from J, leaving 11 bases between them. The CDR3 DNA reads TGTGCCAGCTCGGAGGGAAACTCCTACGAGCAGTACTTC. Amino acids: CASSEGNSYEQYF.

A single count supports this clone. The chain carries TRBV7-2 and TRBJ2-7; 7 bases are a match to TRBD2. The CDR3 extends over 14 amino acids. Germline CDR1 reads SGHTA; CDR2 reads FQGNSA. V trimming: 1 base; J trimming: 6 bases; junction bases outside the gene matches: 6. The CDR3 is CASSLVAGALEQYF. In nucleotides, the CDR3 is TGTGCCAGCAGCTTAGTGGCGGGAGCCCTCGAGCAGTACTTC.

This chain joins TRBV5-1 and TRBJ2-5, with TRBD1 matching over 9 bases. The trim removed 4 bases at V and 2 bases at J, leaving 0 bases unmatched. CDR1 SGHRS and CDR2 YFSETQ come from the germline V gene. The CDR3 is made up of 13 amino acids. The CDR3 bases are TGCGCCAGCAGCGGGACAGGGCAAGAGACCCAGTACTTC. Its translation: CASSGTGQETQYF.

About this clone: A read error likely explains this, since a far larger clone differs by one base. In the same sample, other DNA sequences code for this CDR3. The chain links TRBV7-9 to TRBJ1-2; tentative D call: TRBD1 (6 bases). Deletions cut 3 bases from V and 2 bases from J, with 22 bases between. CDR1 is SEHNR, CDR2 FQNEAQ, per germline (reference sequence). This CDR3 is built from 18 residues. This chain's CDR3 is CASSFFRQAATRNYGYTF. DNA of the CDR3: TGTGCCAGCAGCTTTTTTAGACAGGCTGCTACTCGGAACTATGGCTACACCTTC.

This clone was observed a single time. Other DNA sequences from this sample encode an identical CDR3 as well. The CDR3, as DNA: TGTGCCAGCAGCCTGACTAGCGGGAGTTACGAGCAGTACTTC. This translates into CASSLTSGSYEQYF. The V gene is TRBV7-9, the J gene TRBJ2-7; TRBD2 matches at 12 bases. The V and J ends lost 5 bases and 4 bases, in that order; junction bases with no gene match: 3. Germline V gene data show CDR1 as SEHNR and CDR2 as FQNEAQ (reference sequence). The CDR3 is 14 residues long.

V is TRBV11-3 and J is TRBJ2-2; D gene ambiguous. V dropped 5 bases and J dropped 6 bases, with 13 bases sitting between them. Germline CDR1 SGHNT, CDR2 YENEEA. This CDR3 spans 14 amino acids. The CDR3 reads CASSLSMYSGELFF. The CDR3 DNA reads TGTGCCAGCAGCCTATCCATGTATTCCGGGGAGCTGTTTTTT.

V gene TRBV4-3 combines with J gene TRBJ1-5, with a possible D match to TRBD1 (5 bases). CDR3 size: 14 residues. From germline, CDR1 is LGHNA and CDR2 YSLEER. V gave up 0 bases and J gave up 5 bases, with 8 bases separating them. CDR3 bases: TGCGCCAGCAGCCAAGAGGGGGGGTATCAGCCCCAGCATTTT. It yields the protein CASSQEGGYQPQHF.

The chain employs TRBV2 and TRBJ1-1; 7 bases map to TRBD1. The trim removed 4 bases at V and 1 base at J, leaving 0 bases unmatched. Germline CDR1 is SNHLY and CDR2 is FYNNEI. The CDR3 has 13 amino acids. The CDR3 is CASSGQGNTEAFF. The CDR3 nucleotides are TGTGCCAGCAGTGGACAGGGGAACACTGAAGCTTTCTTT.

On this clone: A far larger clone is one base from this, pointing to a likely read error. The J gene is TRBJ2-4, the V gene TRBV5-1; tentatively, D is TRBD1 or TRBD2 (5 bases each). V lost 1 base and J lost 0, with 17 bases in between. The CDR3 length is 18 residues. CDR1 is SGHRS and CDR2 is YFSETQ in the germline V gene. As DNA, the CDR3 is TGCGCCAGCAGCTTGCACGGGGCCGGAATGGAAGCCAAAAACATTCAGTACTTC. It specifies CASSLHGAGMEAKNIQYF.

This clone occurred once. The CDR3, as DNA: TGTGCCAGCAGGAGGGGACAGGGGAGTCAGCCCCAGCATTTT. Its translation: CASRRGQGSQPQHF. The chain links TRBV2 to TRBJ1-5, with 10 bases identical to TRBD1. The CDR3 spans 14 residues. Germline V CDR1 and CDR2: SNHLY, FYNNEI. Unmatched junction bases numbered 5, after V lost 6 bases and J lost 6 bases.

The chain recombines TRBV7-2 with TRBJ1-2; 7 bases match TRBD1. Germline CDR1 SGHTA, CDR2 FQGNSA. Losses at the gene ends were 5 bases for V and 0 bases for J; bases not matched to a gene: 3. The CDR3 is 14 amino acids. DNA of the CDR3: TGTGCCAGCAGCCCCGGGACAGCTAACTATGGCTACACCTTC. It codes for CASSPGTANYGYTF.

About this clone itself: It differs at one base from a far larger clone, so likely a read error. The genes are TRBV29-1 and TRBJ2-2; TRBD2 might be the D (7 bases). Germline CDR1 and CDR2: SQVTM and ANQGSEA. CDR3 length: 14 residues. The CDR3 loop reads CSAGRGGDTGKLFF. The CDR3, as DNA: TGCAGCGCTGGGCGGGGAGGGGACACCGGGAAGCTGTTTTTT.

This clone was seen a single time. This chain connects TRBV7-8 to TRBJ2-7; 8 bases agree with TRBD1. V lost 5 bases to trimming and J lost 3 bases; unmatched junction nucleotides: 6. Germline-derived CDR1 and CDR2 are SGHVS and FQNEAQ. This CDR3 has 14 amino acids. CDR3 amino acids: CASSPDRVDYEQYF. The CDR3 DNA is TGTGCCAGCAGCCCGGACAGGGTAGACTACGAGCAGTACTTC.

This clone is a singleton in its sample. This chain links TRBV6-1 with TRBJ1-2; D is perhaps TRBD1 (5 bases). V was clipped by 3 bases and J by 3 bases, with 17 bases between them. There are 16 residues in the CDR3. Germline values: CDR1 MNHNS, CDR2 SASEGT. The CDR3, as DNA: TGTGCCAGCAGTGATGGGGTCCGGGACGGTTACTATGGCTACACCTTC. Amino acid sequence: CASSDGVRDGYYGYTF.

J is TRBJ2-3 and V is TRBV19, with D tentatively TRBD2 (7 bases). CDR3 size: 17 residues. Germline V CDR1 and CDR2: LNHDA, SQIVND (reference sequence). Trimming removed 4 bases at V and 2 bases at J, with 19 bases between. The CDR3 spells CASSNPRGGGTTDTQYF. Here the CDR3 DNA reads TGTGCCAGTAGTAACCCAAGGGGAGGGGGAACCACAGATACGCAGTATTTT.

This clone was seen only a few times. A read error is likely here: a far larger clone is one base away. The chain links TRBV18 to TRBJ1-1, with 10 bases identical to TRBD1. V trimming: 4 bases; J trimming: 4 bases; junction bases outside the gene matches: 6. The CDR3 runs 15 residues. The germline CDR1 and CDR2 sequences are KGHSH and LQKENI. This CDR3 reads CASSLTGQGSTEAFF. For the CDR3, the DNA is TGTGCCAGCTCACTAACGGGACAGGGGAGCACTGAAGCTTTCTTT.

The rearrangement joins TRBV4-3 to TRBJ1-4, with TRBD1 identical over 10 bases. The length of the CDR3 is 17 residues. V dropped 0 bases and J dropped 6; count of bases not matched to a gene: 7. Per germline, CDR1 LGHNA and CDR2 YSLEER. CDR3 loop: CASSQEMTGGDDEKLFF. The CDR3 DNA reads TGCGCCAGCAGCCAAGAAATGACAGGGGGCGACGATGAAAAACTGTTTTTT.

The genes are TRBV27 and TRBJ1-5; tentative D call: TRBD1 (6 bases). Germline loops: CDR1 MNHEY, CDR2 SMNVEV (reference sequence). The length of the CDR3 is 15 residues. Deletions cut 5 bases from V and 2 bases from J, with 13 bases between. This CDR3 reads CASSAQGRGNQPQHF. DNA for the CDR3: TGTGCCAGCAGTGCACAGGGCCGGGGCAATCAGCCCCAGCATTTT.

This chain connects TRBV11-2 to TRBJ2-7; D call uncertain. The length of the CDR3 is 15 residues. Germline CDR1 and CDR2: SGHAT and FQNNGV. Trimming stripped 4 bases from V and 5 bases from J, with 18 bases between. CDR3 in amino acids: CASSSPPHLQNEQYF. The CDR3 DNA is TGTGCCAGCAGCTCCCCACCGCACCTCCAGAACGAGCAGTACTTC.

V and J are TRBV7-3 and TRBJ2-7, with TRBD2 as a possible D gene (6 bases). This CDR3 region has 15 residues. Germline V CDR1 and CDR2: SGHTA, FQGTGA. V was cut by 2 bases and J by 7 bases, with 18 bases left in between. This chain's CDR3 is CASSLLGGAAVEQYF. DNA for the CDR3: TGTGCCAGCAGCTTACTCGGCGGGGCAGCCGTAGAGCAGTACTTC.

The J gene is TRBJ1-5, the V gene TRBV27; perhaps TRBD1 as D (5 bases). Germline-derived CDR1 and CDR2 are MNHEY and SMNVEV (reference sequence). CDR3 length equals 13 residues. Trimming cost V 10 bases and J 7 bases, with 17 bases left between them. CDR3 residues: CATAGTGGQPQHF. The CDR3 bases are TGTGCCACCGCCGGAACCGGGGGACAGCCCCAGCATTTT.

This clone has only a few counts. Only one base separates this from a far larger clonotype, so it likely reflects a read error. Additional DNA sequences in this sample encode the identical CDR3. The V gene is TRBV27, the J gene TRBJ2-5; 7 nucleotides agree with TRBD1. This CDR3 region has 15 residues. After removal of 6 bases from V and 4 bases from J, the junction contained 11 bases not matched to a gene. The germline V gene encodes CDR1 MNHEY and CDR2 SMNVEV (reference sequence). CDR3 amino acids: CASSPTKGARETQYF. The DNA of the CDR3 is TGTGCCAGCAGCCCCACGAAGGGGGCCCGAGAGACCCAGTACTTC.